These T cell receptor beta chains were read from a single sample in a study of cytotoxic CD8 clonotypes in ibrutinib-treated CLL. Libraries were prepared by immunoSEQ multiplex PCR; TCRdb keeps only in-frame clonotypes and omits some of them. This table holds some 30,000 clones, about 78% found once. The sample here was PBMCs, taken after 36 months of ibrutinib treatment. All receptors derive from a human donor with chronic lymphocytic leukemia. Both conserved end residues are part of each CDR3. D genes are given only for firm matches. Rows give clone size only sometimes, using once, few, many, or a class for an expanded clone.

clone size	D gene	V gene	J gene	CDR3 DNA	CDR3 protein
few	NA	TRBV5-1	TRBJ1-2	TGCGCCAGCAGCTTGTCTGTGGGGGTTTACGGCTACACCTTC	CASSLSVGVYGYTF
few	TRBD2	TRBV9	TRBJ2-1	TGTGCCAGCAGCGGAGTAGCGGGGCTTTACAATGAGCAGTTCTTC	CASSGVAGLYNEQFF
NA	NA	TRBV4-1	TRBJ1-2	TGCGCCAGCAGCCAGACATCATTCTCCTTCTATGGCTACACCTTC	CASSQTSFSFYGYTF
NA	NA	TRBV6-5	TRBJ2-1	TGTGCCAGCAGTTACCCTGGGACCGATGAGCAGTTCTTC	CASSYPGTDEQFF
NA	NA	TRBV25-1	TRBJ1-2	TGTGCCAGCAGGGACGGCGGCGGCTACACCTTC	CASRDGGGYTF
NA	TRBD1	TRBV7-9	TRBJ2-7	TGTGCCAGCAGCTTAGATGCCGGACAGGGTTCCTACGAGCAGTACTTC	CASSLDAGQGSYEQYF
NA	TRBD2	TRBV9	TRBJ2-2	TGTGCCAGCAGCAACCCGGGACTAGCGGGGGGGCAAGGCACCGGGGAGCTGTTTTTT	CASSNPGLAGGQGTGELFF
NA	NA	TRBV4-1	TRBJ2-1	TGCGCCAGCAGCCAAACAGACTACAATGAGCAGTTCTTC	CASSQTDYNEQFF
NA	TRBD1	TRBV7-9	TRBJ1-1	TGTGCCAGCAATCAACAGGGGTCCCAGGACACTGAAGCTTTCTTT	CASNQQGSQDTEAFF
few	TRBD2	TRBV7-6	TRBJ2-1	TGTGCCAGCAGCTTAGGATCTAGCGGGGGTCACTCCGTCTCCTACAATGAGCAGTTCTTC	CASSLGSSGGHSVSYNEQFF
NA	NA	TRBV7-9	TRBJ2-1	TGTGCCAGCAGCTTAGACCGGCCCGGGCTGAATGAGCAGTTCTTC	CASSLDRPGLNEQFF
NA	TRBD1	TRBV6-1	TRBJ1-2	TGTGCCAGCAGTGAAACCTCGGACAGGCTCTATGGCTACACCTTC	CASSETSDRLYGYTF
NA	NA	TRBV29-1	TRBJ2-2	TGCAGCGTTGGGACAGTAGCGAACACCGGGGAGCTGTTTTTT	CSVGTVANTGELFF
NA	NA	TRBV29-1	TRBJ1-2	TGCAGCGTTGAGGTCGGGCCCTCTAACTATGGCTACACCTTC	CSVEVGPSNYGYTF
NA	NA	TRBV9	TRBJ1-3	TGTGCCAGCAGCGTAAGGGGGGGCTCTGGAAACACCATATATTTT	CASSVRGGSGNTIYF
few	TRBD1	TRBV5-1	TRBJ1-2	TGCGCCAGCAGCTTGGAGGGGCAAAAGGGGGCTTTCGGCTACACCTTC	CASSLEGQKGAFGYTF
NA	TRBD1	TRBV30	TRBJ1-4	TGTGCCTGTCGCCGGGACAGTGAAAAACTGTTTTTT	CACRRDSEKLFF
NA	NA	TRBV10-3	TRBJ1-2	TGTGCCATCAGTGAGTCGTTGGGGCACTTTACAGGGTCCTCTAACTATGGCTACACCTTC	CAISESLGHFTGSSNYGYTF
NA	NA	TRBV7-9	TRBJ2-5	TGTGCCAGCAGCTTAGAACTAGTAGAGACCCAGTACTTC	CASSLELVETQYF
NA	NA	TRBV6-1	TRBJ1-4	TGTGCCAGCAGTGGCCGGGCAGTTCCCTTTTCAGGGGCGAAGAATGAAAAACTGTTTTTT	CASSGRAVPFSGAKNEKLFF